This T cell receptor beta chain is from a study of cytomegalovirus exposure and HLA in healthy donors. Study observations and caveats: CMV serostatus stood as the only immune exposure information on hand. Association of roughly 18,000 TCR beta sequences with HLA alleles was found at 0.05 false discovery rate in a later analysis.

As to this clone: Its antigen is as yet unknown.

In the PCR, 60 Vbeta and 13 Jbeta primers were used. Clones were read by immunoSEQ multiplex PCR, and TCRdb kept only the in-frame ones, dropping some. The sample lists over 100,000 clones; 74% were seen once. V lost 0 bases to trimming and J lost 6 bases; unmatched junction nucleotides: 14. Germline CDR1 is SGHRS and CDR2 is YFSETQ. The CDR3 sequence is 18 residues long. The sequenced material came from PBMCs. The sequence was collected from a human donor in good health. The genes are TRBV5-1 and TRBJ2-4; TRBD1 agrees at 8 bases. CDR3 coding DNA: TGCGCCAGCAGCTTGGGGTGGACATCAGGGGGCGAGGCAAACATTCAGTACTTC. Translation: CASSLGWTSGGEANIQYF.